Presented here are 22 T cell receptor beta chains from one specimen sequenced in a study of blood T cell repertoires in COVID-19. Generated by immunoSEQ multiplex PCR, the TCRdb table keeps only in-frame clones and is missing some. The table includes about 160,000 clones, roughly 79% detected once. Sequenced sample: peripheral blood. The receptors originated from a woman at least 80 years old with acute or convalescent COVID-19.

This clone was picked up a small number of times. This sequence joins TRBV7-9 and TRBJ2-3; 9 bases agree with TRBD2. Unmatched junction bases numbered 8, after V lost 5 bases and J lost 2 bases. CDR1 is SEHNR and CDR2 is FQNEAQ in the germline V gene (reference sequence). The CDR3 covers 16 residues. CDR3 in DNA: TGTGCCAGCAGCCACCTCCCTAGCGGGATCACAGATACGCAGTATTTT. Translating gives CASSHLPSGITDTQYF.

This chain uses TRBV5-5 with TRBJ1-5; D not resolved. V lost 4 bases to trimming and J lost 1 base, with 12 bases between them. The germline V gene encodes CDR1 SGHKS and CDR2 YYEKEE (reference sequence). This CDR3 contains 15 residues. The CDR3 bases are TGTGCCAGCAGCGCGGATCCGAGCAGCAATCAGCCCCAGCATTTT. Its protein product is CASSADPSSNQPQHF.

The DNA for the CDR3 is TGTGCCTGGAGTCCCGACAGCTATGGCTACACCTTC. This gives the protein CAWSPDSYGYTF. The V gene is TRBV30, the J gene TRBJ1-2, with D perhaps matching TRBD1 (5 bases). V lost 2 bases and J lost 4, with 8 bases in between. The CDR3 has 12 residues. Germline-derived CDR1 and CDR2 are GTSNPN and SVGIG (reference sequence).

V gene TRBV6-5 combines with J gene TRBJ2-3, with D perhaps TRBD2 (5 bases). Germline CDR1 reads MNHEY; CDR2 reads SVGAGI. The ends were cut back, 5 bases at V and 3 bases at J, with 15 bases in the middle. CDR3 length equals 15 residues. The CDR3 sequence: CASSPLLVGTDTQYF. The CDR3 DNA is TGTGCCAGCAGTCCACTACTAGTAGGTACAGATACGCAGTATTTT.

The chain is built from TRBV28 and TRBJ2-3; the D gene is possibly TRBD2 (5 bases). The V end lost 5 bases, the J end lost 13 bases, and 25 bases lay between the germline ends. Germline V gives CDR1 MDHEN, CDR2 SYDVKM. The CDR3 covers 15 residues. This chain's CDR3 is CASSTPATPTGRKYF. CDR3 nucleotides: TGTGCCAGCAGTACTCCGGCAACCCCGACGGGGAGAAAGTATTTT.

This chain uses TRBV20-1 with TRBJ1-3; no clear D gene. The germline gives CDR1 DFQATT, CDR2 SNEGSKA (reference sequence). Trimming cost V 3 bases and J 5 bases, with 14 bases left between them. This CDR3 comprises 14 residues. The CDR3 DNA reads as TGCAGTGCTAGTAGCAGGCCTCTTCGAAACACCATATATTTT. Encoded protein: CSASSRPLRNTIYF.

This chain joins TRBV5-6 and TRBJ2-2, with 12 bases that match TRBD1. V lost 10 bases and J lost 4; bases outside the gene matches: 11. The germline V gene encodes CDR1 SGHDT and CDR2 YYEEEE. This CDR3 is built from 16 residues. Here the CDR3 reads CAGGTGGPRGTGELFF. DNA of the CDR3: TGTGCCGGTGGGACAGGGGGCCCTCGGGGCACCGGGGAGCTGTTTTTT.

The rearrangement uses TRBV3-1 (or the pseudogene TRBV3-2) and TRBJ2-2, with unresolved D. The CDR3 is 15 residues long. Deletions cut 0 bases from V and 1 base from J, with 6 bases between. Germline V CDR1 and CDR2: LGHDT, YNNKEL (reference sequence). The CDR3 region has the DNA TGTGCCAGCAGCCAAGACAGGTGGAACACCGGGGAGCTGTTTTTT. This encodes CASSQDRWNTGELFF.

This clone was picked up one time. The V and J genes are TRBV5-4 and TRBJ2-5; D perhaps matches TRBD2 (5 bases). The CDR3 runs to 11 residues. Trimming stripped 4 bases from V and 5 bases from J, with 6 bases between. Germline V gives CDR1 SGHNT, CDR2 YYREEE (reference sequence). The DNA of the CDR3 is TGTGCCAGCAGCCAGCGGGAGACCCAGTACTTC. Its protein is CASSQRETQYF.

This chain connects TRBV3-1 (or the pseudogene TRBV3-2) to TRBJ2-2; TRBD2 agrees at 11 bases. The CDR3 loop spans 13 amino acids. Trimming cost V 6 bases and J 6 bases; bases outside gene matches: 0. Germline values: CDR1 LGHDT, CDR2 YNNKEL (reference sequence). This CDR3 reads CASSSGRAGELFF. The CDR3 DNA reads as TGTGCCAGCAGTAGCGGGAGGGCCGGGGAGCTGTTTTTT.

The chain has TRBV5-7 and TRBJ2-1; D is unresolved. TRBV5-7 is placed among ORFs of uncertain function. Trimming removed 2 bases from V and 6 bases from J, with 15 bases in between. There are 15 residues in the CDR3. For the CDR3, the DNA is TGTGCCAGCAGCTTCTGGAGCCTGTTGCTCAATGAGCAGTTCTTC. This codes for CASSFWSLLLNEQFF.

The chain recombines TRBV11-2 with TRBJ2-3, with 10 nucleotides matching TRBD2. Trimming cost V 0 bases and J 8 bases; bases outside gene matches: 5. Germline V gene sequence: CDR1 SGHAT, CDR2 FQNNGV. This CDR3 has 15 residues. This CDR3 is CASSLDLAGAGTQYF. CDR3 in DNA: TGTGCCAGCAGCTTAGATCTAGCGGGAGCTGGTACGCAGTATTTT. Looking up the rest from reference TRBV11-2 and TRBJ2-3 gives the full variable domain: EAGVAQSPRYKIIEKRQSVAFWCNPISGHATLYWYQQILGQGPKLLIQFQNNGVVDDSQLPKDRFSAERLKGVDSTLKIQPAKLEDSAVYLCASSLDLAGAGTQYFGPGTRLTVL.

CDR3 sequence reads: CAWSVRAGGITDTQYF. The CDR3 DNA sequence: TGTGCCTGGAGTGTACGAGCGGGAGGGATCACAGATACGCAGTATTTT. The chain links TRBV30 to TRBJ2-3, with TRBD2 identical over 10 bases. The CDR3 extends over 16 amino acids. V lost 0 bases and J lost 2; bases outside the gene matches: 5. Germline CDR1 reads GTSNPN; CDR2 reads SVGIG (reference sequence).

The chain couples TRBV14 to TRBJ1-2; D not resolved. V was cut by 3 bases and J by 4 bases, with 12 bases left in between. CDR1 and CDR2 from the germline V gene are SGHDN and FVKESK. The CDR3 is 14 amino acids. CDR3 in DNA: TGTGCCAGCAGCCAGGGCCTGCCACGCTATGGCTACACCTTC. Its protein is CASSQGLPRYGYTF.

V is TRBV28 and J is TRBJ1-2; the match to TRBD1 covers 11 bases. The CDR3 has 13 residues. V lost 4 bases and J lost 7; bases outside the gene matches: 2. Germline V gene data show CDR1 as MDHEN and CDR2 as SYDVKM. The CDR3 region has the DNA TGTGCCAGCAGTTGGACAGGGGGCCCTGGCTACACCTTC. This gives the protein CASSWTGGPGYTF.

The rearrangement uses TRBV7-2 and TRBJ2-1, with 12 positions matching TRBD1. Germline CDR1 reads SGHTA; CDR2 reads FQGNSA. The length of the CDR3 is 15 residues. The trim removed 5 bases at V and 8 bases at J, leaving 7 bases unmatched. CDR3 DNA: TGTGCCAGCAGCGCGGGACAGGGGGCGTGGGATGAGCAGTTCTTC. Translated, it gives CASSAGQGAWDEQFF.

The chain recombines TRBV5-1 with TRBJ1-2; 11 nucleotides agree with TRBD1. CDR3 size: 13 residues. Losses at the gene ends were 4 bases for V and 8 bases for J; bases not matched to a gene: 4. CDR1 and CDR2 from the germline V gene are SGHRS and YFSETQ. The CDR3: CASSVGQGVGYTF. The DNA for the CDR3 is TGCGCCAGCAGCGTGGGACAGGGGGTCGGCTACACCTTC.

The rearrangement uses TRBV27 and TRBJ2-6, with D maybe TRBD1 (6 bases). CDR3 size: 17 residues. Trimming cost V 6 bases and J 0 bases, with 15 bases left between them. The germline V gene has CDR1 MNHEY and CDR2 SMNVEV (reference sequence). The CDR3 DNA reads TGTGCCAGCAGGAGGGACACCATTTACTCTGGGGCCAACGTCCTGACTTTC. It is translated as CASRRDTIYSGANVLTF.

The chain joins TRBV30 to TRBJ1-1; D remains ambiguous. CDR1 and CDR2 from the germline V gene are GTSNPN and SVGIG (reference sequence). Deletions cut 5 bases from V and 4 bases from J, with 14 bases between. CDR3 length: 13 amino acids. The CDR3 DNA reads as TGTGCCTGGGGGCCAGGTCCGTCCACTGAAGCTTTCTTT. It yields the protein CAWGPGPSTEAFF. The entire variable domain, with the rest obtained from reference TRBV30 and TRBJ1-1, is as follows: SQTIHQWPATLVQPVGSPLSLECTVEGTSNPNLYWYRQAAGRGLQLLFYSVGIGQISSEVPQNLSASRPQDRQFILSSKKLLLSDSGFYLCAWGPGPSTEAFFGQGTRLTVV.

The chain employs TRBV30 and TRBJ2-1; 8 bases align to TRBD2. Germline loops: CDR1 GTSNPN, CDR2 SVGIG (reference sequence). V gave up 2 bases and J gave up 9 bases; unmatched junction bases: 9. This CDR3 region has 14 residues. The CDR3 is CAWSWNSGSGEQFF. The CDR3 DNA is TGTGCCTGGAGTTGGAACAGCGGGAGTGGTGAGCAGTTCTTC.

The gene calls are TRBV27 and TRBJ1-5, with no clear D. The CDR3 runs to 14 residues. The germline V gene has CDR1 MNHEY and CDR2 SMNVEV (reference sequence). Trimming took 3 bases from V and 3 from J, leaving 9 bases between them. CDR3 region: CASSLARHNQPQHF. The DNA for the CDR3 is TGTGCCAGCAGTTTGGCCAGGCACAATCAGCCCCAGCATTTT.

The V and J genes are TRBV10-3 and TRBJ1-1; D is unclear. CDR3 length equals 13 residues. V lost 6 bases to trimming and J lost 1 base, with 9 bases between them. The germline CDR1 and CDR2 sequences are ENHRY and SYGVKD. In nucleotides, the CDR3 is TGTGCCATCAGCTTACAAGAGAACACTGAAGCTTTCTTT. This sequence encodes CAISLQENTEAFF.